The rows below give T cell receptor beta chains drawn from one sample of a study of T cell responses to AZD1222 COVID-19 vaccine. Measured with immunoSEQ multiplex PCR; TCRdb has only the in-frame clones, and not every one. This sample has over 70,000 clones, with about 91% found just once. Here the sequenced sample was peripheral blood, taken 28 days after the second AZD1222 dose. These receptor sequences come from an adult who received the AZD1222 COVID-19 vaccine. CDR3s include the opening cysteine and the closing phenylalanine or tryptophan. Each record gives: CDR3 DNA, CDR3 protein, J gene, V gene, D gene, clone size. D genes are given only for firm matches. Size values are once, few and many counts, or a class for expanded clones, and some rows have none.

TGTGCCAGCAGCCAAGAGTGGGAGTTAGCCAAAAACATTCAGTACTTC	CASSQEWELAKNIQYF	TRBJ2-4	TRBV4-2	-	-
TGCAGTGCTAGTGGGGACAGCCTGAACACTGAAGCTTTCTTT	CSASGDSLNTEAFF	TRBJ1-1	TRBV20-1	TRBD1	-
TGTGCCAGCAGTCGACAGGGGAGGGTGAACACTGAAGCTTTCTTT	CASSRQGRVNTEAFF	TRBJ1-1	TRBV28	TRBD1	-
TGCGCCAGCAGCCAGACAGGAGCGGTCTATGGCTACACCTTC	CASSQTGAVYGYTF	TRBJ1-2	TRBV4-1	-	-
TGTGCCAGCAGCTCAAGAAGTCGGGGAATTTACAATGAGCAGTTCTTC	CASSSRSRGIYNEQFF	TRBJ2-1	TRBV7-2	-	-
TGTGCCAGTAGTATCTCGGGGGCTTTCGAGCAGTACTTC	CASSISGAFEQYF	TRBJ2-7	TRBV19	-	-
TGTGCCAGCAGCTTGACCGGCTACTCTGGAAACACCATATATTTT	CASSLTGYSGNTIYF	TRBJ1-3	TRBV7-2	-	-
TGTGCCAGCAGCCCGGCGAAGGCGAGGTACACTGAAGCTTTCTTT	CASSPAKARYTEAFF	TRBJ1-1	TRBV11-3	-	-
TGTGCCAGCAGACCCGGACAGGGAGGCTCACCCCTCCACTTT	CASRPGQGGSPLHF	TRBJ1-6	TRBV6-5	TRBD1	-
TGTGCCAGCGTCCGGGTTACTGGAAACACCATATATTTT	CASVRVTGNTIYF	TRBJ1-3	TRBV6-5	-	-
TGTGCCAGCTCACCCATGCCAGGGAAAGAGACCCAGTACTTC	CASSPMPGKETQYF	TRBJ2-5	TRBV18	-	-
TGTGCCAGCAGCTCGGGACAGGGAGGGTATCAGCCCCAGCATTTT	CASSSGQGGYQPQHF	TRBJ1-5	TRBV7-2	TRBD1	-
TGTGCCAGCAGCTTAATGGGGGGGCCTTATGGCTACACCTTC	CASSLMGGPYGYTF	TRBJ1-2	TRBV7-2	-	-
TGTGCCAGTAGTATTATCGGGAGGACCTCCTACAATGAGCAGTTCTTC	CASSIIGRTSYNEQFF	TRBJ2-1	TRBV19	TRBD2	once
TGTGCCAGCAGCCCTAGACAGTGGGCAGATACGCAGTATTTT	CASSPRQWADTQYF	TRBJ2-3	TRBV5-6	-	-
TGTGCCAGCATCGGAGAACTCACAGATACGCAGTATTTT	CASIGELTDTQYF	TRBJ2-3	TRBV2	-	-
TGTGCCAGCAGTCCAGTAGGGTCTAGCAATCAGCCCCAGCATTTT	CASSPVGSSNQPQHF	TRBJ1-5	TRBV6-5	-	-
TGTGCCAGCAGCTATCGAGGTTCCTCCTACGAGCAGTACTTC	CASSYRGSSYEQYF	TRBJ2-7	TRBV7-2	-	-
TGTGCCAGCAGCCGCGGGGGACTCTCCTACGAGCAGTACTTC	CASSRGGLSYEQYF	TRBJ2-7	TRBV6-5	TRBD2	once
TGCGCCAGCAGCCAGGGGGCACGGGAACCTATCACAGATACGCAGTATTTT	CASSQGAREPITDTQYF	TRBJ2-3	TRBV4-1	-	-
TGTGCCAGCTCACCATCAGGACAGCGAAATGAAAAACTGTTTTTT	CASSPSGQRNEKLFF	TRBJ1-4	TRBV18	-	-
TGTGCCAGCAATGGGGACAGGGGTGCTGAAGCTTTCTTT	CASNGDRGAEAFF	TRBJ1-1	TRBV28	TRBD1	once
TGTGCCAGTAGTTTACAGGGAACGGGGTACGAGCAGTACTTC	CASSLQGTGYEQYF	TRBJ2-7	TRBV19	-	-
TGCGCCAGCAGCTTGGCCGATAACTATGGCTACACCTTC	CASSLADNYGYTF	TRBJ1-2	TRBV5-1	-	-
TGTGCTAGTGGTTTTAGGGTTCTGGGGACTAGCGGGAACTATGAGCAGTTCTTC	CASGFRVLGTSGNYEQFF	TRBJ2-1	TRBV12-5	TRBD2	-
TGTGCCAGCAGCCCCTCGGGGATCGGGCGGGACTATGGCTACACCTTC	CASSPSGIGRDYGYTF	TRBJ1-2	TRBV3-1/TRBV3-2	-	-
TGTGCCAGCAGGGTGGAAGCTTTCTTT	CASRVEAFF	TRBJ1-1	TRBV2	-	-
TGCGCCAGCAGCTTGCGAGGGACCAAGACGGGCACAGATACGCAGTATTTT	CASSLRGTKTGTDTQYF	TRBJ2-3	TRBV5-1	-	once
TGTGCCAGCAGTTTAGTAAAGGTTACTGAAGCTTTCTTT	CASSLVKVTEAFF	TRBJ1-1	TRBV28	-	-
TGTGCCTGGAGGCCGGGCCTAAATTCACCCCTCCACTTT	CAWRPGLNSPLHF	TRBJ1-6	TRBV30	-	once
TGTGCCAGTAGCCCAGCCAGTCTCGGAAACACCATATATTTT	CASSPASLGNTIYF	TRBJ1-3	TRBV19	-	-
TGTGCCAGCAGCGTAGGGCTGCATAGGGACGAGCAGTACTTC	CASSVGLHRDEQYF	TRBJ2-7	TRBV9	-	-
TGTGCCTGGACCCGTGCCGGGTTGGCCTACAATGAGCAGTTCTTC	CAWTRAGLAYNEQFF	TRBJ2-1	TRBV30	-	-
TGTGCCAGCAGCTTGGCCCGGCAGCTTCTTAATAATTCACCCCTCCACTTT	CASSLARQLLNNSPLHF	TRBJ1-6	TRBV5-6	-	-
TGTGCCAGCAGTTTATCGTGGCGGGACGAGCAGTACTTC	CASSLSWRDEQYF	TRBJ2-7	TRBV27	-	-
TGTGCCACGCGGGGAGGGTCGGGCGCCGATACGCAGTATTTT	CATRGGSGADTQYF	TRBJ2-3	TRBV11-3	TRBD2	-
TGTGCCAGCAGCAAAGGGGCTAGCGGGAGGGAGGGAGAGACCCAGTACTTC	CASSKGASGREGETQYF	TRBJ2-5	TRBV21-1	-	-
TGCGCCAGCAGTGGGACTAGCGGGAGAGGGCATACGCAGTATTTT	CASSGTSGRGHTQYF	TRBJ2-3	TRBV10-2	TRBD2	-
TGTGCCAGCAGTCAGGTTCCCACCTACGAGCAGTACTTC	CASSQVPTYEQYF	TRBJ2-7	TRBV6-2/TRBV6-3	-	-
TGTGCCAGTAGCTTGGACACCCCGAACACCGGGGAGCTGTTTTTT	CASSLDTPNTGELFF	TRBJ2-2	TRBV19	-	-
TGTGCCAGCAGCCAAGATCCCCCGCGCGGTAATTACTACGAGCAGTACTTC	CASSQDPPRGNYYEQYF	TRBJ2-7	TRBV14	-	-
TGTGCCAGCAGCTTGGGGGACCTCGGCCAAGAGACCCAGTACTTC	CASSLGDLGQETQYF	TRBJ2-5	TRBV7-7	-	-
TGTGGAGGGCCCAGCTCTGGAAACACCATATATTTT	CGGPSSGNTIYF	TRBJ1-3	TRBV14	-	-
TGTGCCAGCGGGGCGGGACAAAAGTCCTACAATGAGCAGTTCTTC	CASGAGQKSYNEQFF	TRBJ2-1	TRBV27	-	few
TGTGCCAGCAGTGAAGAGCCGCGGGTGGCTTTCTTT	CASSEEPRVAFF	TRBJ1-1	TRBV6-1	-	-
TGTGCCAGCAGCAGGAGGACAGGGGCTAACTATGGCTACACCTTC	CASSRRTGANYGYTF	TRBJ1-2	TRBV3-1/TRBV3-2	TRBD1	-
TGTGCCAGCAGCTTAGTAGCGGATAACTATGGCTACACCTTC	CASSLVADNYGYTF	TRBJ1-2	TRBV7-9	-	-
TGTGCCAGCAGTCGCGCGGGGACCTATGGCTACACCTTC	CASSRAGTYGYTF	TRBJ1-2	TRBV28	-	-
TGCGCCAGCAGACCCGGGACAGGAGGCAATCAGCCCCAGCATTTT	CASRPGTGGNQPQHF	TRBJ1-5	TRBV5-1	TRBD1	-
TGTGCCAGTAGGGTACTAGCGGGAGTTACCGGGGAGCTGTTTTTT	CASRVLAGVTGELFF	TRBJ2-2	TRBV19	TRBD2	-